This T cell receptor (beta chain) was identified in a study of tumor and adjacent non-tumor tissue in lung cancer. In the study overall: The patients, some ten men and a handful of women, were roughly 30 to 80 with stage I to III disease.

This sample's RNA came from whole unsorted tissue. Newly diagnosed lung cancer patients had thoracic surgery in China, August–late 2014, without prior chemotherapy. This clonotype was recorded once. Three rounds of nested PCR, following a modified ARM-PCR protocol, produced the TCRbeta library. TCRdb called the multiplex PCR reads again in MiXCR, with one record for every CDR3 protein. The table has under 95,000 distinct CDR3 sequences, roughly 62% seen once. The germline gives CDR1 SGHAT, CDR2 FQNNGV. CDR3 length: 15 residues. The receptor was isolated from a man aged 70-80 years with non-small cell lung cancer. The sequencing sample was made of lung tumor tissue. V usage is TRBV11-2 and J usage is TRBJ2-5; 11 bases match TRBD1. CDR3 sequence reads: CVSSFRTGGGETQYF. The CDR3 DNA reads TGTGTCAGTAGCTTCCGGACAGGGGGCGGAGAGACCCAGTACTTC.